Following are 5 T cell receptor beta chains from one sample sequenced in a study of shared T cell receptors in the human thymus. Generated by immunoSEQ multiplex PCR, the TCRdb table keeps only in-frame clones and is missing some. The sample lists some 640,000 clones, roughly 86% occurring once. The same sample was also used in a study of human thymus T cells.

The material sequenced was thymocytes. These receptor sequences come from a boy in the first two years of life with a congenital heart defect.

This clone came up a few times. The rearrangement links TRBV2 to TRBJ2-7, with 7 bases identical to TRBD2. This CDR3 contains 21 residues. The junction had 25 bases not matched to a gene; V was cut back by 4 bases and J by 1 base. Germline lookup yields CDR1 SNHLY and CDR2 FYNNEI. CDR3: CASSVKGTPRMRENRSYEQYF. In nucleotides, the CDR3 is TGTGCCAGCAGTGTAAAAGGAACACCACGAATGCGGGAGAATCGGTCCTACGAGCAGTACTTC.

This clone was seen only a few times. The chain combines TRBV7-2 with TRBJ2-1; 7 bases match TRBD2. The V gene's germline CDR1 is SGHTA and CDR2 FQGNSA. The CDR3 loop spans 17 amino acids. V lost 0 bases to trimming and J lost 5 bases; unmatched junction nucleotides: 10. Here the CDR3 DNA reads TGTGCCAGCAGCTTAGCAGGTCGGCTAGCGGTAAACAATGAGCAGTTCTTC. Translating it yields CASSLAGRLAVNNEQFF.

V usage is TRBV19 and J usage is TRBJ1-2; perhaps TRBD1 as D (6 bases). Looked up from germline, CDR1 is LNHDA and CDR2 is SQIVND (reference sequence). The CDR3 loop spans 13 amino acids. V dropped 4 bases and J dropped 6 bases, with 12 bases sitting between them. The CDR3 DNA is TGTGCCAGTAGTAAGTACAGGGACAATGGCTACACCTTC. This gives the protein CASSKYRDNGYTF.

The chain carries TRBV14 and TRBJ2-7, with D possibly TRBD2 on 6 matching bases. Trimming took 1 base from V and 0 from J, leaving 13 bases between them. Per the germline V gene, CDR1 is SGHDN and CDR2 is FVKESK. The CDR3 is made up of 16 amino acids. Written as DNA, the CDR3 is TGTGCCAGCAGCCAAGTTCAGCGGGTAAACTCCTACGAGCAGTACTTC. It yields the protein CASSQVQRVNSYEQYF.

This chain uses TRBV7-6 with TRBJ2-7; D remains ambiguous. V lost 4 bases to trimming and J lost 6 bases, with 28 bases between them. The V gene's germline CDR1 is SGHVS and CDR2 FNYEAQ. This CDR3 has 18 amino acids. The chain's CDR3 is CASSSHEIDIAVLGEQYF. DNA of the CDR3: TGTGCCAGCAGCTCTCATGAAATAGACATCGCTGTCTTAGGCGAGCAGTACTTC.